Detailed here is one TCR beta chain. It has no known antigen specificity. Base-call qualities are not available, and no considerably larger clone is one nucleotide away. The data were taken from a study of cytomegalovirus exposure and HLA in healthy donors listed by TCRdb under 2017. For the wider study: An earlier analysis of some 600 of the donors reported roughly 300 Gb of sequence data and 117 million unique TCR beta sequences obtained from about 179 million T cells. On average, around 200,000 unique TCR beta nucleotide sequences were sequenced per donor among 350 to 400 genotyped donors of the cohort, with roughly 19% of those sequences being non-productive. Donor age, sex, ethnicity and CMV serostatus were collected together with the repertoire data. Because of strong linkage in the cohort, roughly five DR-DQ haplotypes were treated as single units for association and clustering. HLA typing covered class I and class II loci at four-digit resolution. The T cell repertoires of roughly 660 subjects were profiled by immunosequencing and related to cytomegalovirus serostatus. The study aimed to test whether cataloging public T cell receptors could reveal signatures of past pathogen exposure. Among the roughly 410 genotyped donors, approximately 76% belonged to the genetic ancestry cluster associated with self-reported Caucasian donors. Besides the first cohort of roughly 700 subjects, a separate validation cohort made up of 95 to 150 different subjects was used. In the later analysis, no new phenotypic data were used to find candidate immune exposures; instead, reliance was placed on TCR beta sequences and their occurrence across donors. To decide whether each TCR beta V gene segment behaved as functional or pseudogenic, an earlier analysis of over 500 of the donors relied on high-throughput TCR beta sequencing. In a later analysis, previously published TCR beta repertoires from 666 donors were re-analyzed and high-resolution HLA genotyping was added so that TCR occurrence patterns could be studied. All discovery cohort repertoires had been generated on a single sequencing platform. An early release covering 500 to 750 HLA-typed donors comprised about 300 gigabases of sequencing data and tens of millions of unique TCR sequences. To predict cytomegalovirus infection status, the study brought together high-throughput TCR immunosequencing, statistical association of individual TCRs with disease status, and machine learning. A later genetic analysis used genome-wide SNP genotypes for about 60% of the 666 donors, treating that subset as a discovery cohort. Typing coverage differed by locus: A, B, C, DRB1 and DQB1 were typed in roughly 620-630 donors, DQA1 in about 500, DPA1 in approximately 600, and DPB1 in 450 to 480.

The library was produced with the immunoSEQ multiplex PCR assay. A mixture of 60 forward primers for TCR Vbeta segments and 13 reverse primers for TCR Jbeta segments was used in the multiplex PCR. The CDR3 region of rearranged TCR beta genes was amplified from genomic DNA by a multiplex PCR assay. Amplified TCR beta libraries were sequenced as 87-base-pair reads on the Illumina HiSeq System. For the original study's pipeline: A later analysis counted around 72 million unique TCR beta chains across the 650 to 700 repertoires, and some 11 million of these chains were shared by at least two donors. Raw reads were error-corrected and collapsed into unique sequences by a nearest-neighbor algorithm in which closely related sequences were merged to remove PCR and sequencing errors. CDR3 sequences were aligned to IMGT reference sequences to assign V, D and J gene segments. For a sequence to be retained, a match of at least six nucleotides was required to both a V gene segment and a J gene segment. Rearrangements were called productive when the CDR3 lacked stop codons and stayed in frame with V and J; all others were non-productive. CDR3 was defined by IMGT convention, running from the second conserved V-encoded cysteine to the conserved J-encoded phenylalanine. In an earlier analysis of just under 600 of the donors, sequences lacking an unambiguous match to a single V gene segment were excluded. In an earlier analysis of about 590 of the donors, a V segment was called functional when productive rearrangements were above 56.7%, and segregating when the standard deviation between donors exceeded 5%. A statistical classification framework was built for diagnosing cytomegalovirus status from the catalog of TCR beta chain sequences. In a later analysis, V and J genes were assigned by comparing TCR nucleotide sequences against IMGT/GENE-DB human TR gene sequences. In a later analysis, CDR3 sequences and most-parsimonious VDJ recombination scenarios were assigned using the TCRdist pipeline. In a later analysis, each TCR beta chain was defined by its CDR3 amino acid sequence together with its V-gene family, and reads lacking a unique V-gene family were excluded. As a way to deal with suspected cross-contamination and a sequencing artifact, a later analysis dropped hundreds of nucleotide sequences that were highly shared and had low generation probability. In a later analysis, a clonal expansion index for each public chain was calculated from normalized within-repertoire ranks of inferred template counts. A later analysis computed generation probabilities with a VDJ recombination model fitted to out-of-frame rearrangements, and checked the results against IGoR. Hypergeometric tests were used in a later analysis to score TCR-TCR, TCR-HLA and TCR-CMV co-occurrence, with a repertoire-size bias correction applied to the TCR pairs. In a later analysis, false discovery rates were estimated by permuting HLA or CMV assignments 20 times. A later analysis grouped co-occurring TCRs with DBSCAN, adding TCRdist sequence similarity when clustering within HLA-allele-positive subsets. For co-occurrence clustering, repertoires with fewer than 30,000 or more than 120,000 public chains were excluded, along with several repertoires with anomalous nucleotide sharing. TCRdb limited this immuneACCESS table to in-frame rearrangements with V and J called. A share of clones is missing; checked studies link under half to unresolved V genes, and the rest is unexplained. For V, J and clone size, that table is used; D and trimming come from the DNA. For this sample the table gives nearly 110,000 clones, of which roughly four fifths were detected only once. About 1.5% of the sample goes to the ten largest clones.

The investigation overall reported the following: A cluster of highly shared sequence variants was judged likely to be a technical artifact of the sequencing pipeline. Because some donors lacked HLA typing at each locus, the association tests relied only on the typed subset. The earlier analysis of 450 to 700 of the donors excluded roughly 16 rarely observed V segments, including chromosome 9 orphons, because counts were too low. The authors suggested that the approach could potentially be extended to other disease states and immunological phenotypes. A few of the identified cytomegalovirus-associated TCR beta chains were confirmed in vitro to be specific for cytomegalovirus antigens. V-gene and J-gene trimming of TCR beta chains was associated with a missense DCLRE1C variant in a later genetic analysis, and the association was replicated in an independent cohort. Immune exposure information for the cohort was limited to CMV serostatus. This cohort had only TCR beta chains sequenced, and the lack of alpha or paired-chain data limited which features could be detected. Roughly uniform sequencing depth across donors was assumed in presence/absence analyses, although this assumption may not hold. Linkage disequilibrium might explain the correlated functional status among segregating V segments, but an unknown experimental factor could not be excluded. Across donors, most TCR sequences were observed very rarely, whereas some public TCRs were present in many individuals. A further reported finding was that TCR beta sequences accurately predicted the HLA-A and HLA-B alleles for most subjects in the first cohort. The 87-base-pair reads could not distinguish some IMGT-functional V segments, including TRBV6-2 and TRBV6-3, so those segments were excluded. A later analysis found that TCR association rates varied across HLA loci, with DRB1 alleles showing the most associated TCRs and HLA-C alleles the fewest. A total of about 150 TCR beta chains were listed by the study as associated with cytomegalovirus. In both the original and validation cohorts, the classifier was reported to diagnose cytomegalovirus status with high specificity and sensitivity. Several of the top co-occurrence clusters appeared to be linked to parvovirus B19, influenza, CMV and Epstein-Barr virus, according to a later analysis. In an earlier analysis of fewer than 700 of the donors, most TCR beta V segments appeared in productive rearrangements about 87% or about 30% of the time, broadly matching IMGT annotations. According to a later analysis, most CMV-associated TCR beta chains appeared to be HLA-restricted, and the HLA associations seemed to be driven largely by CMV exposure. Specific HLA alleles were associated with 16,951 TCR beta sequences at a false discovery rate of 0.05 in a later analysis. A later analysis found that HLA-associated TCR beta chains were more clonally expanded and had lower generation probabilities than equally common non-associated chains. When HLA alleles, especially DR and DQ, strongly co-occurred, TCR associations were difficult to assign to individual alleles. A later genetic analysis reported fewer N-insertions in productive TCRs among donors in an Asian-associated ancestry cluster than the roughly 620-donor mean.

In total, approximately 700 healthy bone marrow donors made up the cohort. Cohort members were all nominally healthy when sampled, although unrecorded immune exposures were likely present. The donor was CMV seronegative and was included in the group of approximately 350 seronegative cohort members. Every donor gave a peripheral blood sample, and the peripheral blood mononuclear cells from that sample were used for TCR beta sequencing. The Qiagen DNeasy Blood Extraction Kit was used to extract genomic DNA from the blood cell samples. The trim is 7 bases for V and 13 bases for J, with a gap of 19 bases between the germline ends. Inclusive of the bounding cysteine and phenylalanine, the CDR3 is 12 residues long. Of all the DNA, just the CDR3 is kept, 36 bases in frame from base 1. The germline V gene sets CDR1 to MNHEY and CDR2 to SVGAGI.

This clonotype was sampled from a man in his fifties or sixties in good health and CMV-seronegative. The chain joins TRBV6-5 to TRBJ1-2, with no reliable assignment of the D segment. The sequencing input was PBMCs. Here is the DNA: TGTGCCAGCACCTTACCCCCGGGTAGCCCCACCTTC. This codes for CASTLPPGSPTF.